This is a list of T cell receptor beta chains from one sample in a study of OX40 agonist ivuxolimab in advanced cancers. Repertoires were generated with immunoSEQ multiplex PCR, while TCRdb's copy carries only in-frame clones and drops some. The table includes under 15,000 clones, 80% to 90% detected once. The input for sequencing was CD4+ or CD8+ T cells sorted from blood, taken in a trial of the OX40 agonist ivuxolimab. These receptors were collected from an adult with an advanced solid tumor such as melanoma, head and neck, liver or kidney cancer. The CDR3 runs from the conserved cysteine through the conserved F or W. D genes are given only for firm matches. Expanded clones get a size class; other rows say once, few or many, or leave the size out.

>few|TRBD1|TRBJ1-5|TRBV27
CASGASTGDLQPQHF
TGTGCCAGCGGGGCCTCGACAGGGGATCTTCAGCCCCAGCATTTT
>medium-sized|-|TRBJ1-5|TRBV2
CASSEFRALKNQPQHF
TGTGCCAGCAGTGAATTCAGGGCTTTGAAGAATCAGCCCCAGCATTTT
>few|-|TRBJ2-1|TRBV18
CASSPATAPNEQFF
TGTGCCAGCTCACCAGCGACAGCACCTAATGAGCAGTTCTTC
>-|TRBD1|TRBJ2-1|TRBV2
CASSRKTGGPYNEQFF
TGTGCCAGCAGTCGTAAAACAGGGGGCCCCTACAATGAGCAGTTCTTC
>-|-|TRBJ2-7|TRBV7-9
CASSLESSESSYEQYF
TGTGCCAGCAGCCTAGAGAGCAGCGAGTCTTCCTACGAGCAGTACTTC
>-|TRBD2|TRBJ2-7|TRBV7-9
CASSATGTSSYEQYF
TGTGCCAGCAGCGCAACCGGGACTAGCTCCTACGAGCAGTACTTC
>-|-|TRBJ1-1|TRBV15
CATSRDAQGTEAFF
TGTGCCACCAGCAGAGATGCCCAGGGGACTGAAGCTTTCTTT
>-|-|TRBJ2-3|TRBV21-1
CASRGPGLGSTDTQYF
TGTGCCAGCAGGGGTCCGGGACTTGGATCCACAGATACGCAGTATTTT
>-|TRBD1|TRBJ2-7|TRBV5-1
CASSAFTGQNYEQYF
TGCGCCAGCAGCGCGTTCACGGGACAGAACTACGAGCAGTACTTC
>-|-|TRBJ2-2|TRBV5-1
CASSYTANTGELFF
TGCGCCAGCAGCTACACCGCGAACACCGGGGAGCTGTTTTTT
>-|TRBD2|TRBJ2-5|TRBV7-8
CASSVDASGITKTQYF
TGTGCCAGCAGCGTGGATGCTAGCGGGATTACGAAGACCCAGTACTTC
>-|-|TRBJ2-6|TRBV27
CASRTGAGANVLTF
TGTGCCAGCAGGACGGGGGCTGGGGCCAACGTCCTGACTTTC
>few|TRBD2|TRBJ2-7|TRBV4-3
CASSPGLAGETYEQYF
TGCGCCAGCAGCCCTGGACTAGCGGGAGAAACCTACGAGCAGTACTTC
>-|TRBD1|TRBJ2-7|TRBV28
CASSFRGRKTYEQYF
TGTGCCAGCAGTTTCAGGGGGCGCAAAACCTACGAGCAGTACTTC
>-|TRBD1|TRBJ1-2|TRBV2
CASSSIGQGDGYTF
TGTGCCAGCAGCAGCATTGGACAGGGGGATGGCTACACCTTC
>-|TRBD1|TRBJ2-1|TRBV27
CASGLGQGSNEQFF
TGTGCCAGCGGCCTGGGACAGGGATCGAATGAGCAGTTCTTC
>once|TRBD1|TRBJ2-5|TRBV28
CASSFFGQALQETQYF
TGTGCCAGCAGTTTCTTCGGACAGGCACTCCAAGAGACCCAGTACTTC
>-|-|TRBJ1-1|TRBV7-8
CASTPGGGNTEAFF
TGTGCCAGCACCCCTGGGGGGGGGAACACTGAAGCTTTCTTT
>-|-|TRBJ2-7|TRBV7-9
CASSYPGFYEQYF
TGTGCCAGCAGCTACCCAGGCTTCTACGAGCAGTACTTC
>-|-|TRBJ2-7|TRBV10-3
CAISESNWRSYEQYF
TGTGCCATCAGTGAGTCGAATTGGCGTTCCTACGAGCAGTACTTC
>-|-|TRBJ1-5|TRBV16
CASSQSNGGADGQPQHF
TGTGCCAGCAGCCAAAGCAACGGAGGGGCTGACGGTCAGCCCCAGCATTTT
>-|-|TRBJ1-2|TRBV19
CASRTGTYYGYTF
TGTGCCAGTAGAACAGGGACTTACTATGGCTACACCTTC